Sequencing of this TCR beta chain was carried out in a study of blood T cell repertoires in COVID-19. Study-level information: The United States, Italy and Spain supplied acute and convalescent COVID-19 samples. PBMCs, B-cell-depleted T cells, or T cells provided the cDNA or gDNA that made up the material.

Assay used: immunoSEQ multiplex PCR; TCRdb lists only in-frame clones, some missing. The sample yields 70,000 to 90,000 clones, 85% seen once. Germline trimming cut 2 bases from V and 0 bases from J; bases unmatched to any gene: 7. The germline CDR1 and CDR2 sequences are KGHSH and LQKENI. CDR3 length equals 16 residues. Source material: peripheral blood. This chain links TRBV18 with TRBJ2-7, with 7 bases identical to TRBD1. The receptor was isolated from a man aged 50 to 60 with COVID-19, enrolled during active disease. CDR3 amino acids: CASSPSGGQSSYEQYF. CDR3 DNA sequence: TGTGCCAGCTCACCATCTGGGGGACAGAGCTCCTACGAGCAGTACTTC.